A single sample is the source of the 14 T cell receptor beta chains below, sequenced in a study of blood T cell repertoires in COVID-19. Measured with immunoSEQ multiplex PCR; TCRdb has only the in-frame clones, and not every one. The table has some 350,000 clones, around four fifths seen once. The specimen was peripheral blood. The receptors were sampled from a man in his thirties or forties with active or convalescent COVID-19.

The V call is TRBV5-4, the J call TRBJ2-5; no firm D call. This CDR3 comprises 13 residues. The V end lost 1 base, the J end lost 5 bases, and 9 bases lay between the germline ends. CDR1 and CDR2 from the germline V gene are SGHNT and YYREEE (reference sequence). The CDR3 reads CASSLLVSETQYF. The CDR3 nucleotides are TGTGCCAGCAGCTTGCTAGTTTCGGAGACCCAGTACTTC.

The chain combines TRBV11-2 with TRBJ2-2; perhaps TRBD2 as D (6 bases). The germline V and J ends were trimmed by 3 bases and 6 bases, with 11 bases remaining between them. CDR3 length: 14 amino acids. Per germline, CDR1 SGHAT and CDR2 FQNNGV. The CDR3 protein is CASSLSGVSGELFF. The CDR3 DNA sequence: TGTGCCAGCAGCTTGTCGGGGGTTTCCGGGGAGCTGTTTTTT.

The V call is TRBV9, the J call TRBJ1-3; D is unclear. CDR3 length: 13 residues. Trimming stripped 7 bases from V and 0 bases from J, with 8 bases between. The germline V gene encodes CDR1 SGDLS and CDR2 YYNGEE. The CDR3 protein is CASQRISGNTIYF. Written as DNA, the CDR3 is TGTGCCAGCCAGCGGATCTCTGGAAACACCATATATTTT. The full variable domain, completed using reference TRBV9 and TRBJ1-3, is DSGVTQTPKHLITATGQRVTLRCSPRSGDLSVYWYQQSLDQGLQFLIQYYNGEERAKGNILERFSAQQFPDLHSELNLSSLELGDSALYFCASQRISGNTIYFGEGSWLTVV.

The rearrangement links TRBV6-5 to TRBJ1-4; 8 nucleotides match TRBD1. CDR1 and CDR2 from the germline V gene are MNHEY and SVGAGI. Unmatched junction bases numbered 5, after V lost 6 bases and J lost 8 bases. The CDR3 totals 13 residues. The CDR3 is CASRRTGREKLFF. The DNA for the CDR3 is TGTGCCAGCAGGCGGACAGGGAGGGAAAAACTGTTTTTT.

The chain has TRBV27 and TRBJ2-2; TRBD1 agrees at 8 bases. There are 18 residues in the CDR3. With V trimmed by 6 bases and J by 1 base, 13 bases remained unmatched. Looked up from germline, CDR1 is MNHEY and CDR2 is SMNVEV (reference sequence). CDR3 sequence (DNA): TGTGCCAGCAGCCGACCCCCAGGACAGGGTCTGAACACCGGGGAGCTGTTTTTT. It encodes CASSRPPGQGLNTGELFF.

This chain links TRBV30 with TRBJ1-6; D not resolved. The CDR3 totals 12 residues. Germline V lookup: CDR1 GTSNPN, CDR2 SVGIG (reference sequence). Trimming took 3 bases from V and 8 from J, leaving 8 bases between them. CDR3 in amino acids: CAWSLTDSPLHF. For the CDR3, the DNA is TGTGCCTGGAGCCTTACTGATTCACCCCTCCACTTT.

This rearrangement joins TRBV7-3 to TRBJ2-1, with 7 bases lining up with TRBD1. With 6 bases clipped from V and 4 bases from J, the junction kept 12 bases outside the gene matches. CDR1 and CDR2 (germline): SGHTA, FQGTGA. CDR3 length: 16 residues. The CDR3, as DNA: TGTGCCAGCAGTCCTCTTCCGGGACAGAGATACAATGAGCAGTTCTTC. It encodes CASSPLPGQRYNEQFF.

The chain is built from TRBV6-6 and TRBJ2-5; TRBD1 matches at 8 bases. CDR3 size: 15 residues. Looked up from germline, CDR1 is MNHNY and CDR2 is SVGAGI (reference sequence). With V trimmed by 0 bases and J by 4 bases, 4 bases remained unmatched. The CDR3 loop is CASSYSGQGVETQYF. DNA of the CDR3: TGTGCCAGCAGTTACTCAGGACAGGGCGTAGAGACCCAGTACTTC.

The chain is built from TRBV6-1 and TRBJ1-2; D not resolved. CDR1 and CDR2 from the germline V gene are MNHNS and SASEGT. The CDR3 is 13 residues long. Deletions cut 2 bases from V and 4 bases from J, with 8 bases between. DNA for the CDR3: TGTGCCAGCAGTGAACTGGAGTTCTATGGCTACACCTTC. Translation: CASSELEFYGYTF.

The chain has TRBV6-5 and TRBJ1-2; D perhaps matches TRBD1 (6 bases). The V gene's germline CDR1 is MNHEY and CDR2 SVGAGI. Trimming left V 5 bases short and J 8 bases short, with 15 bases between. This CDR3 region has 13 residues. The CDR3 nucleotides are TGTGCCAGCAGTCCACAGGGATTAGGGGGCTACACCTTC. As protein: CASSPQGLGGYTF.

This clone was seen only a few times. The chain is built from TRBV30 and TRBJ1-2, with D hard to call. V was shortened by 3 bases and J by 9 bases, with 14 bases between the two germline ends. This CDR3 has 12 amino acids. Germline lookup yields CDR1 GTSNPN and CDR2 SVGIG (reference sequence). The CDR3 reads CAWRSAGESYTF. CDR3 DNA sequence: TGTGCCTGGAGATCCGCTGGTGAGAGCTACACCTTC. Full variable domain (missing parts from reference TRBV30 and TRBJ1-2): SQTIHQWPATLVQPVGSPLSLECTVEGTSNPNLYWYRQAAGRGLQLLFYSVGIGQISSEVPQNLSASRPQDRQFILSSKKLLLSDSGFYLCAWRSAGESYTFGSGTRLTVV.

This clone is labeled as medium-sized. The CDR3 here is CASSQVGGAQTMNTEAFF. As DNA, the CDR3 is TGTGCCAGCAGCCAAGTAGGGGGGGCACAAACGATGAACACTGAAGCTTTCTTT. V and J are TRBV9 and TRBJ1-1, with D perhaps TRBD1 (6 bases). This CDR3 region has 18 residues. The V gene's germline CDR1 is SGDLS and CDR2 YYNGEE. Trimming took off 4 bases at V and 0 bases at J, with 22 bases between the two ends.

The genes are TRBV2 and TRBJ1-1; possibly TRBD1 for D (5 bases). In germline, CDR1 is SNHLY, CDR2 FYNNEI. V was cut by 8 bases and J by 2 bases, with 9 bases left in between. The CDR3 length is 12 residues. In DNA form, the CDR3 reads TGTGCCAGCGGGGCCCCCAACACTGAAGCTTTCTTT. Translation: CASGAPNTEAFF.

The chain carries TRBV5-5 and TRBJ1-6; 10 bases are a match to TRBD1. The germline V gene has CDR1 SGHKS and CDR2 YYEKEE (reference sequence). With V trimmed by 4 bases and J by 10 bases, 5 bases remained unmatched. CDR3 length equals 14 residues. In DNA, the CDR3 is TGTGCCAGCAGCGAGGGGACAGGGGCATCACCCCTCCACTTT. Residues: CASSEGTGASPLHF.